The 22 T cell receptor beta chains below were found in one sample sequenced in a study of blood T cell repertoires in COVID-19. Assay: immunoSEQ multiplex PCR; the TCRdb copy retains only in-frame clones and omits some. The sample lists roughly 34,000 clones, approximately 80% occurring once. The sequenced material came from peripheral blood. These receptors were collected from a human donor in a cohort sampled during active COVID-19.

V and J are TRBV29-1 and TRBJ1-2; D remains ambiguous. The CDR3 is made up of 13 amino acids. V was shortened by 1 base and J by 7 bases, with 13 bases between the two germline ends. The germline gives CDR1 SQVTM, CDR2 ANQGSEA. The CDR3 region has the DNA TGCAGCGTTGAAGCCCTAGCTATCGGTGGCTACACCTTC. It translates to CSVEALAIGGYTF.

V and J are TRBV6-2 or TRBV6-3 and TRBJ2-2; D is unresolved. This CDR3 has 20 residues. Germline CDR1 reads MNHEY; CDR2 reads SVGEGT. Trimming removed 3 bases at V and 10 bases at J, with 33 bases between. CDR3 sequence (DNA): TGTGCCAGCAGTTATCCTATACCATCTCACTCTTCAGACACGTTGTTGGAGCTGTTTTTT. It yields the protein CASSYPIPSHSSDTLLELFF.

This clone occurred once. The chain combines TRBV30 with TRBJ2-5; D is ambiguous. The CDR3 is made up of 16 amino acids. V lost 0 bases and J lost 3, with 17 bases in between. Germline loops: CDR1 GTSNPN, CDR2 SVGIG (reference sequence). CDR3: CAWSVPRPVLEETQYF. In nucleotides, the CDR3 is TGTGCCTGGAGTGTCCCCCGCCCAGTTCTAGAAGAGACCCAGTACTTC.

This chain connects TRBV18 to TRBJ2-7, with 12 bases fitting TRBD1. The CDR3 sequence is 14 residues long. The ends lost 6 bases at V and 5 bases at J; junction bases unmatched: 5. Germline V gives CDR1 KGHSH, CDR2 LQKENI. CDR3 sequence reads: CASSRGTGGDEQYF. Here the CDR3 DNA reads TGTGCCAGCTCCCGTGGGACAGGGGGCGACGAGCAGTACTTC.

This chain uses TRBV6-5 with TRBJ2-7, with D perhaps matching TRBD1 (6 bases). V gave up 0 bases and J gave up 6 bases, with 15 bases separating them. Germline CDR1 MNHEY, CDR2 SVGAGI. The CDR3 spans 15 residues. CDR3 nucleotides: TGTGCCAGCAGTTACTCGATGTTGGGGGCGGGCGAGCAGTACTTC. Its protein product is CASSYSMLGAGEQYF.

CDR3 DNA: TGTGCCAGCAGCCTATTAGGGGCCCGAGAGCAGTACTTC. It encodes CASSLLGAREQYF. This chain uses TRBV3-1 (or the pseudogene TRBV3-2) with TRBJ2-7, with D possibly TRBD1 on 5 matching bases. CDR3 length equals 13 residues. Germline V gives CDR1 LGHDT, CDR2 YNNKEL (reference sequence). V gave up 4 bases and J gave up 7 bases, with 14 bases separating them.

The V gene is TRBV3-1 (or the pseudogene TRBV3-2), the J gene TRBJ1-2; D is possibly TRBD1 (5 bases). CDR1 is LGHDT, CDR2 YNNKEL, per germline (reference sequence). The CDR3 is 12 residues long. V lost 2 bases and J 6 bases, leaving 7 bases between the germline ends. The CDR3 DNA reads TGTGCCAGCAGCCAACCAGGGAATGGCTACACCTTC. Translating it yields CASSQPGNGYTF.

The chain recombines TRBV6-2 or TRBV6-3 with TRBJ2-1; 10 bases align to TRBD2. Germline trimming cut 1 base from V and 8 bases from J; bases unmatched to any gene: 8. The CDR3 runs 16 residues. CDR1 and CDR2 from the germline V gene are MNHEY and SVGEGT. CDR3 nucleotides: TGTGCCAGCAGTTACTACTCTAGCGGGAGCTGGGATGAGCAGTTCTTC. Residues: CASSYYSSGSWDEQFF.

DNA of the CDR3: TGTGCCAGCAGCGTAGAGGTAGCGACAGGGCAGTTCTTC. Translation gives CASSVEVATGQFF. The rearrangement uses TRBV9 and TRBJ2-1, with TRBD1 as a possible D gene (6 bases). Trimming took off 0 bases at V and 12 bases at J, with 13 bases between the two ends. The CDR3 runs 13 residues. Germline V gene lookup returns CDR1 SGDLS and CDR2 YYNGEE.

This chain links TRBV10-2 with TRBJ1-2, with D maybe TRBD1 (6 bases). V dropped 0 bases and J dropped 8 bases, with 13 bases sitting between them. Per germline, CDR1 WSHSY and CDR2 SAAADI. CDR3 length equals 14 residues. The CDR3 sequence is CASSESGGARGYTF. CDR3 DNA sequence: TGCGCCAGCAGTGAGTCCGGGGGGGCGCGGGGCTACACCTTC.

V is TRBV5-8 and J is TRBJ1-3; D is perhaps TRBD1 (5 bases). Trimming took 1 base from V and 0 from J, leaving 11 bases between them. Germline CDR1 is SGHTS and CDR2 is YDEGEE. This CDR3 comprises 16 residues. The CDR3 spells CASSLLGGSSGNTIYF. CDR3 in DNA: TGTGCCAGCAGCTTGCTCGGGGGAAGCTCTGGAAACACCATATATTTT.

The rearrangement links TRBV5-1 to TRBJ2-3; D is possibly TRBD1 (7 bases). Germline V gene lookup returns CDR1 SGHRS and CDR2 YFSETQ. Trimming cost V 4 bases and J 4 bases, with 10 bases left between them. The CDR3 sequence is 13 residues long. CDR3: CASSPGGSDTQYF. For the CDR3, the DNA is TGCGCCAGCAGCCCAGGGGGGTCAGATACGCAGTATTTT.

This clone was seen a handful of times. The chain couples TRBV7-2 to TRBJ2-7, with 7 bases that match TRBD2. CDR1 and CDR2 from the germline V gene are SGHTA and FQGNSA. V shed 5 bases and J 3 bases; nucleotides not matched to a gene: 7. The length of the CDR3 is 14 residues. The CDR3 DNA sequence: TGTGCCAGCAGCCGGGGACTACCTAACTACGAGCAGTACTTC. Translated, it gives CASSRGLPNYEQYF.

The chain couples TRBV3-1 (or the pseudogene TRBV3-2) to TRBJ2-1; a possible D gene is TRBD1 (5 bases). The length of the CDR3 is 16 residues. Germline CDR1 and CDR2: LGHDT and YNNKEL (reference sequence). V gave up 2 bases and J gave up 9 bases, with 20 bases separating them. CDR3 in DNA: TGTGCCAGCAGCCAACTTCCGGACACGATATATGGTGAGCAGTTCTTC. Its translation: CASSQLPDTIYGEQFF.

The chain couples TRBV5-6 to TRBJ1-6; D is possibly TRBD1 (6 bases). The CDR3 consists of 16 residues. Looked up from germline, CDR1 is SGHDT and CDR2 is YYEEEE. Trimming shortened V by 4 bases and J by 10 bases, and 21 bases separated the two germline ends. The DNA of the CDR3 is TGTGCCAGCAGCACCCGCCGCAGGGGTCCCGACTCACCCCTCCACTTT. Translating it yields CASSTRRRGPDSPLHF. The whole variable domain, remainder taken from reference TRBV5-6 and TRBJ1-6, is DAGVTQSPTHLIKTRGQQVTLRCSPKSGHDTVSWYQQALGQGPQFIFQYYEEEERQRGNFPDRFSGHQFPNYSSELNVNALLLGDSALYLCASSTRRRGPDSPLHFGNGTRLTVT.

The rearrangement uses TRBV7-3 and TRBJ2-7, with TRBD2 matching over 9 bases. Germline trimming cut 7 bases from V and 9 bases from J; bases unmatched to any gene: 7. CDR1 is SGHTA and CDR2 is FQGTGA in the germline V gene. CDR3 size: 12 residues. For the CDR3, the DNA is TGTGCCAGCACACCAATAGCGGGAGTGCAGTACTTC. This encodes CASTPIAGVQYF.

The rearrangement links TRBV28 to TRBJ2-7, with 7 nucleotides matching TRBD1. Germline V gene lookup returns CDR1 MDHEN and CDR2 SYDVKM. The V gene end was trimmed by 5 bases and the J gene end by 4 bases; junction bases not matched to a gene: 5. The CDR3 consists of 13 residues. In DNA, the CDR3 is TGTGCCAGCAGTGCGAGGGGGCGATACGAGCAGTACTTC. It encodes CASSARGRYEQYF.

In its sample, this clone is medium-sized. V and J are TRBV2 and TRBJ2-2, with D perhaps matching TRBD1 (6 bases). Trimming took off 8 bases at V and 6 bases at J, with 16 bases between the two ends. This CDR3 contains 14 residues. CDR1 and CDR2 from the germline V gene are SNHLY and FYNNEI. The chain's CDR3 is CASAFNRAPGELFF. In DNA form, the CDR3 reads TGTGCCAGCGCGTTTAACAGGGCCCCCGGGGAGCTGTTTTTT.

The CDR3 coding sequence is TGTGCCAGCAGTGAATCGTTACAGGGGGACACCTACAATGAGCAGTTCTTC. It codes for CASSESLQGDTYNEQFF. The rearrangement joins TRBV2 to TRBJ2-1, with 8 bases that match TRBD1. The V gene's germline CDR1 is SNHLY and CDR2 FYNNEI. V dropped 2 bases and J dropped 2; count of bases not matched to a gene: 8. CDR3 size: 17 residues.

The CDR3 sequence is CASRTTGSPQETQYF. CDR3 DNA sequence: TGTGCCAGCAGAACTACAGGGTCCCCACAAGAGACCCAGTACTTC. The chain recombines TRBV2 with TRBJ2-5; tentative D call: TRBD1 (6 bases). V was trimmed by 6 bases and J by 2 bases, leaving 16 bases between them. The CDR3 is made up of 15 amino acids. Germline V lookup: CDR1 SNHLY, CDR2 FYNNEI. The whole variable domain, filled in from reference TRBV2 and TRBJ2-5, reads EPEVTQTPSHQVTQMGQEVILRCVPISNHLYFYWYRQILGQKVEFLVSFYNNEISEKSEIFDDQFSVERPDGSNFTLKIRSTKLEDSAMYFCASRTTGSPQETQYFGPGTRLLVL.

Only one count was recorded for this clone. The chain has TRBV19 and TRBJ1-6; TRBD1 is a possible D gene (6 bases). The CDR3 covers 13 residues. Germline loops: CDR1 LNHDA, CDR2 SQIVND (reference sequence). Between the trimmed V and J ends, which lost 6 bases and 8 bases, there was a span of 11 bases. The CDR3 coding sequence is TGTGCCAGTAGCACGAAGGGGGATTCACCCCTCCACTTT. It encodes CASSTKGDSPLHF.

This chain uses TRBV12-3 or TRBV12-4 with TRBJ1-1, with unresolved D. Trimming removed 1 base from V and 1 base from J, with 4 bases in between. The CDR3 has 13 residues. The CDR3 reads CASSLVANTEAFF. The CDR3 nucleotides read TGTGCCAGCAGTTTAGTGGCGAACACTGAAGCTTTCTTT.